This T cell receptor beta chain was retrieved from a study of blood T cells in healthy people across ages. A J-beta primer mix and a sample-barcoded 5' primer were used in a second PCR of roughly 6 to 12 cycles. TCRdb redid the calling of the 5' RACE reads with MiXCR, one entry per CDR3 protein. The sample lists around 1.5 million distinct CDR3 sequences; about 35% were seen once. This CDR3 region has 14 residues. Germline CDR1 KGHSH, CDR2 LQKENI. V lost 0 bases to trimming and J lost 3 bases, with 9 bases between them. This clonotype has a count of ten or more. The genes are TRBV18 and TRBJ2-7; D gene unclear. Sequenced material: blood. This sequence originates from a woman aged 25-40 years in good health. CDR3 amino acids: CASSPPGSGYEQYF. Here the CDR3 DNA reads TGTGCCAGCTCACCACCGGGGTCTGGCTACGAGCAGTACTTC.